This T cell receptor (beta chain) stems from a study of shared clonotypes between healthy human individuals. Study observations and caveats: Among non-shared clonotypes, generation probabilities were lower than among those shared by all four donors. Memory subsets had estimated richness that was generally smaller than that of naive subsets.

In replicate PCRs of sorted subsets, roughly 190 ng DNA, tens of thousands of T cell genomes, was used. The data were produced by immunoSEQ multiplex PCR, yet TCRdb's version contains in-frame clones alone and is incomplete. The data contain a few million clones, just over 90% of them singletons. Notes on this clone: Its cognate antigen is unknown.

This CDR3 comprises 14 residues. CDR1 and CDR2 (germline): SGHVS, FQNEAQ. The V end was cut by 2 bases, the J end by 0 bases, with 8 bases between. Sequenced input: naive CD4+ T cells from PBMCs. Subset: CD45RA+ positively selected. This receptor was taken from a man aged 18 to 30 in good health. Some clones in this sample may be carry-over from other donors' samples. This sequence joins TRBV7-8 and TRBJ2-7; no clear D. The CDR3 DNA is TGTGCCAGCAGCTTAATACAGAGCTCCTACGAGCAGTACTTC. Translation gives CASSLIQSSYEQYF.